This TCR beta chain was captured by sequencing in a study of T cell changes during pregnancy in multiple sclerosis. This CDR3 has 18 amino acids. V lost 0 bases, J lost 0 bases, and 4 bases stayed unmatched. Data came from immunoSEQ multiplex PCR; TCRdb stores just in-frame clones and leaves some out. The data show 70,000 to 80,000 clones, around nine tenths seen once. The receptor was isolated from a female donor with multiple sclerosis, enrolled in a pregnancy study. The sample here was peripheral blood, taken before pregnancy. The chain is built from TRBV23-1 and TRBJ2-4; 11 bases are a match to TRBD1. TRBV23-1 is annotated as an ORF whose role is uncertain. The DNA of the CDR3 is TGCGCCAGCAGTCAATCAGGGACAGGGGGACCAGCCAAAAACATTCAGTACTTC. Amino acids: CASSQSGTGGPAKNIQYF.